A single TCR beta chain is shown here with its context. Its antigen is unidentified. This specimen comes from a study of shared clonotypes between healthy human individuals. Germline assignment: CDR1 MNHNS and CDR2 SASEGT. The CDR3 length is 13 residues. Trimming cost V 8 bases and J 4 bases, with 12 bases left between them. Study results and limitations: Several donors held 5% to 5.5% of naive CD4 clonotypes in common.

This table comes from immunoSEQ multiplex PCR, and its TCRdb copy is limited to in-frame clones, with some not included. The sample has hundreds of thousands of clones; 73% are singletons. This clonotype was sampled from a woman aged 25 to 39 in good health. The specimen sequenced was memory CD4+ T cells sorted from blood. Subset described: CD45RA-negative fraction. The chain recombines TRBV6-1 with TRBJ1-5; D is possibly TRBD1 (6 bases). Written as DNA, the CDR3 is TGTGCCAGCCGGGACACTCGGAATCAGCCCCAGCATTTT. Translation gives CASRDTRNQPQHF.